This entry features one T cell receptor beta chain sequence. This sample is part of a study of blood T cell repertoires in COVID-19. The CDR3 length is 19 residues. The V and J ends lost 2 bases and 0 bases respectively, with 23 bases between them. Germline V gene lookup returns CDR1 GTSNPN and CDR2 SVGIG (reference sequence). Using immunoSEQ multiplex PCR, the repertoire was profiled, and TCRdb retains in-frame clones only, with some absent. This table has some 42,000 clones, 90% appearing once. The clonotype was recovered from a man aged 45-65 years with active COVID-19. This chain connects TRBV30 to TRBJ1-3, with D possibly being TRBD1 (5 bases). The sequenced sample was peripheral blood. CDR3 loop: CAWSPLEGLRTSSGNTIYF. The CDR3, as DNA: TGTGCCTGGAGTCCTCTGGAGGGGCTGAGAACATCCTCTGGAAACACCATATATTTT.